A selection of T cell receptor beta chains follows, all from one sample in a study of blood T cell repertoires in COVID-19. The assay was immunoSEQ multiplex PCR, and TCRdb's table has in-frame clones only and misses some. The sample yields tens of thousands of clones, 80% to 90% seen once. Input material: peripheral blood. The receptors here all came from a man in his fifties or sixties with acute or convalescent COVID-19. CDR3s include the opening cysteine and the closing phenylalanine or tryptophan. Fields, in order: V gene, D gene, clone size, J gene, CDR3 protein, CDR3 DNA. A D gene is named only where the DNA matches it firmly. The size entry is marked missing in some rows and otherwise reads once, few, many or a size class.

V: TRBV5-1
D: TRBD1
size: once
J: TRBJ2-7
CDR3: CASSFSSPGQALYEQYF
DNA: TGCGCCAGCAGCTTTTCTTCTCCGGGACAGGCCCTTTACGAGCAGTACTTC

V: TRBV6-6
D: NA
size: NA
J: TRBJ2-5
CDR3: CASSRYQETQYF
DNA: TGTGCCAGCAGCCGGTACCAAGAGACCCAGTACTTC

V: TRBV2
D: TRBD2
size: NA
J: TRBJ2-3
CDR3: CASSEYTSGGSSTDTQYF
DNA: TGTGCCAGCAGTGAATATACTAGCGGGGGGTCTAGCACAGATACGCAGTATTTT

V: TRBV3-1/TRBV3-2
D: NA
size: NA
J: TRBJ2-3
CDR3: CASSDGELGTDTQYF
DNA: TGTGCCAGCAGCGACGGGGAATTGGGCACAGATACGCAGTATTTT

V: TRBV7-9
D: NA
size: NA
J: TRBJ1-3
CDR3: CASSSGHPSLSGNTIYF
DNA: TGTGCCAGCAGCTCCGGACACCCCAGTCTCTCTGGAAACACCATATATTTT

V: TRBV18
D: NA
size: NA
J: TRBJ1-5
CDR3: CASSPPGQPQHF
DNA: TGTGCCAGCTCACCACCCGGGCAGCCCCAGCATTTT

V: TRBV7-8
D: TRBD1
size: once
J: TRBJ1-3
CDR3: CASSSTGLPGNTIYF
DNA: TGTGCCAGCAGCTCGACAGGGTTACCTGGAAACACCATATATTTT

V: TRBV19
D: NA
size: once
J: TRBJ1-6
CDR3: CASQGQGNNSPLHF
DNA: TGTGCCAGTCAGGGGCAGGGGAATAATTCACCCCTCCACTTT

V: TRBV5-6
D: TRBD2
size: NA
J: TRBJ2-5
CDR3: CASSFMSSGGQGETQYF
DNA: TGTGCCAGCAGCTTTATGTCTAGCGGGGGCCAGGGGGAGACCCAGTACTTC

V: TRBV7-9
D: TRBD1
size: NA
J: TRBJ2-1
CDR3: CASSLVVGTDSYNEQFF
DNA: TGTGCCAGCAGCTTAGTTGTGGGGACAGATTCCTACAATGAGCAGTTCTTC

V: TRBV10-3
D: NA
size: NA
J: TRBJ1-5
CDR3: CAISDPTGSGNQPQHF
DNA: TGTGCCATCAGTGACCCTACAGGGAGCGGCAATCAGCCCCAGCATTTT

V: TRBV18
D: NA
size: NA
J: TRBJ2-2
CDR3: CASSPGRVGLTGELFF
DNA: TGTGCCAGCTCACCAGGCAGGGTTGGATTAACCGGGGAGCTGTTTTTT

V: TRBV4-1
D: NA
size: NA
J: TRBJ1-4
CDR3: CASSQWTTTNEKLFF
DNA: TGCGCCAGCAGCCAGTGGACAACAACTAATGAAAAACTGTTTTTT

V: TRBV29-1
D: NA
size: NA
J: TRBJ1-5
CDR3: CSFGHPRDQPQHF
DNA: TGCAGCTTTGGACACCCCCGCGATCAGCCCCAGCATTTT

V: TRBV21-1
D: NA
size: NA
J: TRBJ1-2
CDR3: CASLTGQEYHYGYTF
DNA: TGTGCCAGCTTAACGGGACAGGAATATCACTATGGCTACACCTTC

V: TRBV24-1
D: TRBD2
size: NA
J: TRBJ2-1
CDR3: CATSDPSPTSGLSNEQFF
DNA: TGTGCCACCAGTGATCCCTCTCCTACTAGCGGGCTTAGCAATGAGCAGTTCTTC

V: TRBV11-2
D: TRBD1
size: NA
J: TRBJ2-7
CDR3: CASSGSRDRAGEQYF
DNA: TGTGCCAGCAGCGGATCCCGGGACAGGGCGGGCGAGCAGTACTTC

V: TRBV5-1
D: NA
size: NA
J: TRBJ2-6
CDR3: CASSGGQLLSTGANVLTF
DNA: TGCGCCAGCAGCGGAGGACAGTTATTAAGTACTGGGGCCAACGTCCTGACTTTC

V: TRBV6-2/TRBV6-3
D: TRBD1
size: NA
J: TRBJ1-1
CDR3: CASSQGAEAFF
DNA: TGTGCCAGCAGTCAGGGGGCTGAAGCTTTCTTT

V: TRBV6-5
D: TRBD2
size: NA
J: TRBJ2-3
CDR3: CASIRLAGVTDTQYF
DNA: TGTGCCAGCATTCGACTAGCGGGAGTAACGGATACGCAGTATTTT

V: TRBV6-1
D: NA
size: NA
J: TRBJ2-6
CDR3: CASSELRISISSGANVLTF
DNA: TGTGCCAGCAGTGAACTAAGAATCTCTATCTCGTCTGGGGCCAACGTCCTGACTTTC

V: TRBV7-2
D: TRBD2
size: NA
J: TRBJ2-1
CDR3: CASTPGGVYNEQFF
DNA: TGTGCCAGCACCCCTGGGGGGGTCTACAATGAGCAGTTCTTC

V: TRBV30
D: NA
size: few
J: TRBJ2-7
CDR3: CAWNLSGERIHEQYF
DNA: TGTGCCTGGAACCTTTCAGGGGAACGAATTCACGAGCAGTACTTC

V: TRBV18
D: TRBD1
size: NA
J: TRBJ2-7
CDR3: CASSPGTGAEQYF
DNA: TGTGCCAGCTCACCTGGGACAGGGGCCGAGCAGTACTTC

V: TRBV6-5
D: NA
size: once
J: TRBJ1-5
CDR3: CASSPSPNQPQHF
DNA: TGTGCCAGCAGCCCCTCTCCGAATCAGCCCCAGCATTTT

V: TRBV7-2
D: TRBD1
size: once
J: TRBJ2-7
CDR3: CASSRQQGDYEQYF
DNA: TGTGCCAGCAGCCGGCAACAGGGGGATTACGAGCAGTACTTC

V: TRBV25-1
D: NA
size: once
J: TRBJ1-1
CDR3: CASSGGGAKGTEAFF
DNA: TGTGCCAGCAGTGGAGGGGGGGCTAAGGGCACTGAAGCTTTCTTT

V: TRBV19
D: TRBD1
size: few
J: TRBJ1-5
CDR3: CASSIGTVTNQPQHF
DNA: TGTGCCAGTAGTATCGGGACAGTAACCAATCAGCCCCAGCATTTT

V: TRBV7-9
D: NA
size: NA
J: TRBJ1-1
CDR3: CASSDPRGRGTEAFF
DNA: TGTGCCAGCAGCGACCCCCGTGGTAGGGGCACTGAAGCTTTCTTT

V: TRBV19
D: NA
size: NA
J: TRBJ2-5
CDR3: CASSPLTGPRGTQYF
DNA: TGTGCCAGTAGTCCCTTGACAGGTCCGAGAGGGACCCAGTACTTC

V: TRBV5-6
D: NA
size: NA
J: TRBJ1-1
CDR3: CASSLPSTEAFF
DNA: TGTGCCAGCAGCTTACCCAGCACTGAAGCTTTCTTT

V: TRBV15
D: NA
size: NA
J: TRBJ1-1
CDR3: CATRPTVGGGTEAFF
DNA: TGTGCCACCAGGCCAACAGTTGGGGGGGGCACTGAAGCTTTCTTT

V: TRBV2
D: NA
size: once
J: TRBJ1-1
CDR3: CASTVSLNTEAFF
DNA: TGTGCCAGCACCGTTTCCTTGAACACTGAAGCTTTCTTT

V: TRBV28
D: NA
size: NA
J: TRBJ1-1
CDR3: CASTPSVALEAFF
DNA: TGTGCCAGCACCCCTTCTGTGGCTTTGGAAGCTTTCTTT

V: TRBV6-5
D: NA
size: NA
J: TRBJ1-4
CDR3: CAVSREVNEKLFF
DNA: TGTGCCGTGTCGCGGGAGGTTAATGAAAAACTGTTTTTT

V: TRBV6-1
D: NA
size: NA
J: TRBJ2-7
CDR3: CASSEVRREGQYF
DNA: TGTGCCAGCAGTGAAGTGAGGAGAGAGGGGCAGTACTTC

V: TRBV19
D: NA
size: NA
J: TRBJ1-1
CDR3: CASSGLRGGTEAFF
DNA: TGTGCCAGTAGTGGGCTTCGGGGTGGAACTGAAGCTTTCTTT

V: TRBV7-9
D: TRBD1
size: NA
J: TRBJ2-7
CDR3: CASTSARGQSLYEQYF
DNA: TGTGCCAGCACCTCAGCAAGGGGACAGAGCCTCTACGAGCAGTACTTC

V: TRBV28
D: NA
size: NA
J: TRBJ1-1
CDR3: CASSSSPGRGGTEAFF
DNA: TGTGCCAGCAGTTCGTCACCTGGGCGGGGAGGAACTGAAGCTTTCTTT

V: TRBV5-6
D: NA
size: NA
J: TRBJ2-7
CDR3: CASSLEGDFWYEQYF
DNA: TGTGCCAGCAGTCTTGAAGGTGACTTCTGGTACGAGCAGTACTTC

V: TRBV5-4
D: NA
size: once
J: TRBJ2-1
CDR3: CASSGEASSYNEQFF
DNA: TGTGCCAGCAGCGGGGAGGCCTCCTCCTACAATGAGCAGTTCTTC

V: TRBV27
D: TRBD2
size: NA
J: TRBJ2-7
CDR3: CASSKTSGNSYEQYF
DNA: TGTGCCAGCAGTAAGACTAGCGGCAACTCCTACGAGCAGTACTTC

V: TRBV10-3
D: NA
size: NA
J: TRBJ1-5
CDR3: CAISNNGNQPQHF
DNA: TGTGCCATCAGCAACAACGGGAATCAGCCCCAGCATTTT

V: TRBV7-9
D: NA
size: NA
J: TRBJ1-2
CDR3: CASSLDSGGYTF
DNA: TGTGCCAGCAGCTTAGATTCAGGCGGCTACACCTTC

V: TRBV20-1
D: NA
size: NA
J: TRBJ1-4
CDR3: CSANSGEKLFF
DNA: TGCAGTGCAAACTCGGGTGAAAAACTGTTTTTT

V: TRBV5-1
D: TRBD2
size: NA
J: TRBJ2-1
CDR3: CASSPGGTNNEQFF
DNA: TGCGCCAGCAGCCCGGGGGGGACGAACAATGAGCAGTTCTTC

V: TRBV7-2
D: TRBD1
size: NA
J: TRBJ1-1
CDR3: CASSSRGGLGAFF
DNA: TGTGCCAGCAGCTCCCGAGGGGGCCTCGGCGCTTTCTTT

V: TRBV28
D: TRBD1
size: NA
J: TRBJ1-5
CDR3: CASSFPGGHQPQHF
DNA: TGTGCCAGCAGTTTCCCAGGGGGACACCAGCCCCAGCATTTT

V: TRBV21-1
D: NA
size: NA
J: TRBJ2-1
CDR3: CASSFRRAGLNEQFF
DNA: TGTGCCAGCAGCTTCCGTAGAGCGGGATTGAATGAGCAGTTCTTC

V: TRBV12-3/TRBV12-4
D: TRBD1
size: few
J: TRBJ1-4
CDR3: CASRGTGPEKLFF
DNA: TGTGCCAGCAGGGGGACAGGGCCAGAAAAACTGTTTTTT

V: TRBV6-5
D: TRBD2
size: once
J: TRBJ2-7
CDR3: CASRPSGSYEQYF
DNA: TGTGCCAGCAGGCCTAGCGGGAGTTACGAGCAGTACTTC

V: TRBV7-9
D: TRBD2
size: NA
J: TRBJ2-1
CDR3: CASSLGLAGGDNEQFF
DNA: TGTGCCAGCAGCTTAGGACTAGCGGGAGGCGACAATGAGCAGTTCTTC

V: TRBV3-1/TRBV3-2
D: NA
size: NA
J: TRBJ1-1
CDR3: CASSDIRNTEAFF
DNA: TGTGCCAGCAGCGACATCCGGAACACTGAAGCTTTCTTT